What follows are 5 T cell receptor beta chains derived from one specimen sequenced in a study of cytomegalovirus exposure and HLA in healthy donors. The PCR made use of 60 Vbeta and 13 Jbeta primers. Profiled with immunoSEQ multiplex PCR; TCRdb holds only in-frame clones, not every one. This sample has 100,000 to 120,000 clones, with over 65% found just once. The sequencing input was PBMCs. The receptors shown here come from a woman aged 25 to 39 in good health and CMV-seronegative.

In its sample, this clone was seen a few times. The genes are TRBV2 and TRBJ1-4, with D possibly matching TRBD1 (6 bases). Germline CDR1 reads SNHLY; CDR2 reads FYNNEI. Trimming left V 6 bases short and J 0 bases short, with 11 bases between. This CDR3 region has 15 residues. This CDR3 is CASRGQKSTNEKLFF. The CDR3 DNA reads TGTGCCAGCAGGGGACAAAAATCAACTAATGAAAAACTGTTTTTT.

The V call is TRBV4-3, the J call TRBJ2-2; D is perhaps TRBD2 (5 bases). V was shortened by 0 bases and J by 4 bases, with 9 bases between the two germline ends. The CDR3 is 15 amino acids. Germline V CDR1 and CDR2: LGHNA, YSLEER. The CDR3 is CASSQEGGGTGELFF. The CDR3 DNA is TGCGCCAGCAGCCAAGAAGGAGGCGGCACCGGGGAGCTGTTTTTT.

This clone was picked up a small number of times. The rearrangement links TRBV28 to TRBJ1-5; no firm D call. The CDR3 runs 14 residues. Per the germline V gene, CDR1 is MDHEN and CDR2 is SYDVKM. V was trimmed by 8 bases and J by 0 bases, leaving 11 bases between them. The CDR3 region is CASLLSNSNQPQHF. The DNA for the CDR3 is TGTGCCAGCTTACTCTCGAATAGCAATCAGCCCCAGCATTTT. Together with reference TRBV28 and TRBJ1-5, the CDR3 gives the full variable domain: DVKVTQSSRYLVKRTGEKVFLECVQDMDHENMFWYRQDPGLGLRLIYFSYDVKMKEKGDIPEGYSVSREKKERFSLILESASTNQTSMYLCASLLSNSNQPQHFGDGTRLSIL.

This chain uses TRBV9 with TRBJ2-2, with D maybe TRBD1 (5 bases). Germline values: CDR1 SGDLS, CDR2 YYNGEE. V was pared by 4 bases and J by 0 bases, with 13 bases between. The CDR3 spans 16 residues. CDR3 region: CASSTTGPANTGELFF. In DNA, the CDR3 is TGTGCCAGCAGCACCACAGGCCCCGCGAACACCGGGGAGCTGTTTTTT.

The chain's CDR3 is CASSARLAEQETQYF. The CDR3, as DNA: TGTGCCAGCTCAGCCCGACTAGCGGAACAAGAGACCCAGTACTTC. The chain couples TRBV18 to TRBJ2-5, with 9 bases lining up with TRBD2. The V gene's germline CDR1 is KGHSH and CDR2 LQKENI. CDR3 size: 15 residues. V was pared by 5 bases and J by 2 bases, with 6 bases of the junction left unmatched. Combining the CDR3 with reference TRBV18 and TRBJ2-5 gives the whole variable domain NAGVMQNPRHLVRRRGQEARLRCSPMKGHSHVYWYRQLPEEGLKFMVYLQKENIIDESGMPKERFSAEFPKEGPSILRIQQVVRGDSAAYFCASSARLAEQETQYFGPGTRLLVL.